Shown below are 25 T cell receptor beta chains from a single sample sequenced in a study of blood T cell repertoires in COVID-19. Method: immunoSEQ multiplex PCR; TCRdb's copy keeps in-frame clones and lacks some. Of 200,000 or so clones listed, more than 70% are singletons. What was sequenced was peripheral blood. These TCRs come from a woman aged 55-70 years with acute or convalescent COVID-19.

The chain combines TRBV6-2 or TRBV6-3 with TRBJ2-7; perhaps TRBD2 as D (5 bases). The CDR3 has 17 amino acids. The V and J ends lost 3 bases and 0 bases respectively, with 18 bases between them. Germline V gene lookup returns CDR1 MNHEY and CDR2 SVGEGT. DNA for the CDR3: TGTGCCAGCAGTTATCGCTTTGAGGGCCTAAGCTCCTACGAGCAGTACTTC. Protein sequence: CASSYRFEGLSSYEQYF.

This clone has just one count. The gene calls are TRBV11-2 and TRBJ2-7; the D is unclear. Trimming left V 3 bases short and J 7 bases short, with 7 bases between. The CDR3 loop spans 11 amino acids. Per the germline V gene, CDR1 is SGHAT and CDR2 is FQNNGV. CDR3 region: CASSFKFEQYF. CDR3 in DNA: TGTGCCAGCAGCTTCAAATTTGAGCAGTACTTC.

Regarding this clone: At one boundary the junction diverges from the germline segment, which might be a read error. The V and J genes are TRBV12-3 or TRBV12-4 and TRBJ1-1, with TRBD1 identical over 7 bases. The CDR3 extends over 11 amino acids. The DNA of the CDR3 is TGTGCCAGCAGTTTAATCGGGACAGTCATGTTT. Its protein is CASSLIGTVMF.

J is TRBJ2-3 and V is TRBV6-5; 8 bases fit TRBD2. This CDR3 contains 14 residues. Germline V gene data show CDR1 as MNHEY and CDR2 as SVGAGI. V was clipped by 2 bases and J by 6 bases; unmatched bases: 4. The CDR3 sequence is CASSYGWTSDTQYF. The CDR3 nucleotides are TGTGCCAGCAGTTACGGTTGGACTAGCGATACGCAGTATTTT.

V and J are TRBV7-2 and TRBJ2-1, with 10 bases aligning to TRBD1. The CDR3 is made up of 16 amino acids. Germline V CDR1 and CDR2: SGHTA, FQGNSA. J was trimmed by 6 bases and V by 5 bases; bases with no gene match: 10. The CDR3 here is CASSRMGGQGTNEQFF. The CDR3 bases are TGTGCCAGCAGCAGGATGGGGGGACAGGGGACCAATGAGCAGTTCTTC.

The CDR3 here is CASSQSTPGHPLAGEKDTQYF. CDR3 coding DNA: TGTGCCAGCAGCCAATCCACCCCCGGGCATCCGCTAGCGGGAGAGAAGGATACGCAGTATTTT. The chain has TRBV4-2 and TRBJ2-3; 10 bases are shared with TRBD2. The germline CDR1 and CDR2 sequences are LGHNA and YNFKEQ. Trimming removed 2 bases from V and 6 bases from J; junction bases left unmatched: 23. The CDR3 has 21 amino acids.

The chain has TRBV7-9 and TRBJ2-5, with a weak D call TRBD1 (6 bases). Germline CDR1 SEHNR, CDR2 FQNEAQ (reference sequence). The ends were cut back, 1 base at V and 5 bases at J, with 8 bases in the middle. The CDR3 runs to 13 residues. CDR3 amino acids: CASSLERGETQYF. For the CDR3, the DNA is TGTGCCAGCAGCTTAGAGAGGGGGGAGACCCAGTACTTC. Using reference TRBV7-9 and TRBJ2-5 for the parts outside the CDR3, the full variable domain is DTGVSQNPRHKITKRGQNVTFRCDPISEHNRLYWYRQTLGQGPEFLTYFQNEAQLEKSRLLSDRFSAERPKGSFSTLEIQRTEQGDSAMYLCASSLERGETQYFGPGTRLLVL.

The rearrangement links TRBV14 to TRBJ1-1; no clear D gene. The CDR3 is 15 residues long. V dropped 1 base and J dropped 9 bases, with 18 bases sitting between them. In germline, CDR1 is SGHDN, CDR2 FVKESK. The CDR3 region is CASSQGSVGGRKAFF. The CDR3 bases are TGTGCCAGCAGCCAAGGGTCAGTTGGAGGGAGGAAAGCTTTCTTT. The full variable domain, rest sourced from reference TRBV14 and TRBJ1-1, is EAGVTQFPSHSVIEKGQTVTLRCDPISGHDNLYWYRRVMGKEIKFLLHFVKESKQDESGMPNNRFLAERTGGTYSTLKVQPAELEDSGVYFCASSQGSVGGRKAFFGQGTRLTVV.

The genes are TRBV24-1 and TRBJ2-5, with D unclear. V was trimmed by 2 bases and J by 2 bases, leaving 5 bases between them. CDR3 length: 13 amino acids. Germline V gives CDR1 KGHDR, CDR2 SFDVKD. The CDR3 DNA reads TGTGCCACCAGTGATTCCTTTCAAGAGACCCAGTACTTC. The encoded protein is CATSDSFQETQYF.

The chain carries TRBV5-6 and TRBJ1-4, with 9 nucleotides matching TRBD1. The V gene's germline CDR1 is SGHDT and CDR2 YYEEEE. The CDR3 length is 19 residues. V shed 3 bases, J shed 0 bases, and the junction held 12 bases outside the gene matches. Here the CDR3 reads CASSSVPGQGPATNEKLFF. In nucleotides, the CDR3 is TGTGCCAGCAGCTCCGTACCGGGACAGGGACCTGCAACTAATGAAAAACTGTTTTTT.

This clone showed up just a few times. The rearrangement uses TRBV7-2 and TRBJ2-1; D not certain. Trimming cost V 2 bases and J 10 bases, with 12 bases left between them. The CDR3 loop spans 13 amino acids. CDR1 and CDR2 from the germline V gene are SGHTA and FQGNSA. CDR3 region: CASSLNVGREQFF. CDR3 DNA: TGTGCCAGCAGCTTAAACGTGGGCCGAGAGCAGTTCTTC.

This clone was found once. The gene calls are TRBV7-2 and TRBJ1-5; the match to TRBD1 covers 8 bases. The V gene's germline CDR1 is SGHTA and CDR2 FQGNSA. V gave up 0 bases and J gave up 4 bases; unmatched junction bases: 5. The CDR3 loop spans 16 amino acids. The DNA of the CDR3 is TGTGCCAGCAGCTTAGCGCCGCGGGACAGGAATCAGCCCCAGCATTTT. Translated: CASSLAPRDRNQPQHF.

The rearrangement uses TRBV6-5 and TRBJ2-7; TRBD1 agrees at 10 bases. Germline V gene sequence: CDR1 MNHEY, CDR2 SVGAGI. V lost 8 bases to trimming and J lost 6 bases; unmatched junction nucleotides: 13. The CDR3 extends over 15 amino acids. DNA for the CDR3: TGTGCCAGCCCTGGGGTTGACAGGGGGCGGGTCGAGCAGTACTTC. As protein: CASPGVDRGRVEQYF.

This chain uses TRBV5-6 with TRBJ1-6; 8 positions match TRBD1. The CDR3 spans 16 residues. Germline lookup yields CDR1 SGHDT and CDR2 YYEEEE. Unmatched junction bases numbered 9, after V lost 0 bases and J lost 10 bases. CDR3 in DNA: TGTGCCAGCAGCTTGGCGTCGGGACAGGTCCGATCACCCCTCCACTTT. Translation: CASSLASGQVRSPLHF.

This chain joins TRBV5-1 and TRBJ2-1, with a tentative D call TRBD2 (5 bases). CDR1 is SGHRS, CDR2 YFSETQ, per germline. CDR3 size: 16 residues. V lost 4 bases and J lost 2, with 16 bases in between. This CDR3 reads CASSPSGALTYNEQFF. The DNA of the CDR3 is TGCGCCAGCAGCCCGAGCGGTGCCCTCACCTACAATGAGCAGTTCTTC.

The chain recombines TRBV10-3 with TRBJ1-1, with D maybe TRBD1 (6 bases). The CDR3 has 15 residues. Between the trimmed V and J ends, which lost 3 bases and 4 bases, there was a span of 15 bases. Germline-derived CDR1 and CDR2 are ENHRY and SYGVKD. The CDR3 sequence: CAISDPTGPFTEAFF. The DNA for the CDR3 is TGTGCCATCAGTGATCCGACAGGTCCTTTCACTGAAGCTTTCTTT.

J is TRBJ1-3 and V is TRBV19; D not resolved. Trimming took off 6 bases at V and 0 bases at J, with 12 bases between the two ends. Germline V lookup: CDR1 LNHDA, CDR2 SQIVND (reference sequence). The CDR3 is 15 residues long. The CDR3: CASSPRGVSGNTIYF. CDR3 bases: TGTGCCAGTAGCCCTCGCGGTGTCTCTGGAAACACCATATATTTT.

The J gene is TRBJ2-5, the V gene TRBV11-2; D perhaps matches TRBD2 (6 bases). The CDR3 is made up of 16 amino acids. Germline V gene sequence: CDR1 SGHAT, CDR2 FQNNGV. V lost 4 bases, J lost 2 bases, and 17 bases lay in between. CDR3 DNA: TGTGCCAGCAGCTATATGAAAAGGGACTGGCAAGAGACCCAGTACTTC. Its translation: CASSYMKRDWQETQYF.

This clone was seen just once. This chain links TRBV4-3 with TRBJ2-4; 8 bases are shared with TRBD2. J was trimmed by 9 bases and V by 3 bases; bases with no gene match: 4. There are 13 residues in the CDR3. Germline loops: CDR1 LGHNA, CDR2 YSLEER. The CDR3: CASSHLAGGIQYF. CDR3 bases: TGCGCCAGCAGCCACCTGGCGGGGGGCATTCAGTACTTC.

V usage is TRBV7-2 and J usage is TRBJ1-2; 8 positions match TRBD1. The CDR3 contains 15 residues. The germline gives CDR1 SGHTA, CDR2 FQGNSA. V dropped 6 bases and J dropped 4; count of bases not matched to a gene: 10. The CDR3 nucleotides read TGTGCCAGCAGTCCCGGGACAGGATCTGGCTATGGCTACACCTTC. It encodes CASSPGTGSGYGYTF. The full variable domain, in which reference TRBV7-2 and TRBJ1-2 provide the parts outside the CDR3, is GAGVSQSPSNKVTEKGKDVELRCDPISGHTALYWYRQSLGQGLEFLIYFQGNSAPDKSGLPSDRFSAERTGGSVSTLTIQRTQQEDSAVYLCASSPGTGSGYGYTFGSGTRLTVV.

This clone was seen just once. This chain joins TRBV10-1 and TRBJ2-1; TRBD2 matches 7 bases. V was clipped by 3 bases and J by 6 bases; unmatched bases: 8. The germline CDR1 and CDR2 sequences are WNHNN and SYGVQD (reference sequence). The CDR3 consists of 15 residues. The CDR3 reads CASSETGGGINEQFF. In DNA, the CDR3 is TGCGCCAGCAGTGAAACTGGCGGGGGTATCAATGAGCAGTTCTTC.

The chain combines TRBV6-5 with TRBJ2-1; D gene unclear. This CDR3 contains 15 residues. CDR1 is MNHEY, CDR2 SVGAGI, per germline. V was shortened by 0 bases and J by 9 bases, with 15 bases between the two germline ends. The CDR3 protein is CASSYSPFGLGEQFF. The CDR3 coding sequence is TGTGCCAGCAGTTACTCTCCGTTTGGGCTCGGTGAGCAGTTCTTC.

This clone has a handful of counts. This chain links TRBV6-5 with TRBJ1-2; 8 nucleotides agree with TRBD1. J was trimmed by 7 bases and V by 4 bases; bases with no gene match: 14. The V gene's germline CDR1 is MNHEY and CDR2 SVGAGI. The CDR3 totals 16 residues. The CDR3: CASSSTGDGVFRGYTF. Here the CDR3 DNA reads TGTGCCAGCAGTTCGACAGGGGATGGGGTCTTTCGTGGCTACACCTTC.

The chain joins TRBV29-1 to TRBJ2-5; D is possibly TRBD1 (6 bases). Germline V gene sequence: CDR1 SQVTM, CDR2 ANQGSEA. The CDR3 contains 14 residues. The V and J ends lost 5 bases and 4 bases respectively, with 17 bases between them. The DNA for the CDR3 is TGCAGCGTTTCTACAGGGCTGACGGCAGAGACCCAGTACTTC. Encoded protein: CSVSTGLTAETQYF. Based on the CDR3 plus reference TRBV29-1 and TRBJ2-5, the full variable domain is SAVISQKPSRDICQRGTSLTIQCQVDSQVTMMFWYRQQPGQSLTLIATANQGSEATYESGFVIDKFPISRPNLTFSTLTVSNMSPEDSSIYLCSVSTGLTAETQYFGPGTRLLVL.

This chain joins TRBV4-3 and TRBJ2-1; 7 bases agree with TRBD2. V was pared by 1 base and J by 5 bases, with 8 bases of the junction left unmatched. The CDR3 is 16 residues long. The germline CDR1 and CDR2 sequences are LGHNA and YSLEER. CDR3 region: CASSQARSSGHNEQFF. CDR3 DNA sequence: TGCGCCAGCAGCCAAGCGAGGTCTAGCGGCCACAATGAGCAGTTCTTC.